The 7 T cell receptor beta chains below were found in one sample sequenced in a study of blood T cell repertoires in COVID-19. TCRdb's table, derived via immunoSEQ multiplex PCR, lists solely in-frame clones and lacks some. The repertoire consists of about 220,000 clones, with roughly 90% occurring once and the leading ten covering over 12%. Sequencing used PBMCs or T cells enriched from blood (not recorded which). These TCRs come from a man aged 25-45 years who had been exposed to COVID-19.

The CDR3 DNA sequence: TGTGCCAGCAGCTTAAGCGGGGGGAACTACAATGAGCAGTTCTTC. Translation: CASSLSGGNYNEQFF. The rearrangement uses TRBV7-3 and TRBJ2-1, with TRBD2 identical over 8 bases. The J segment lost 3 bases and the V segment lost 1 base, leaving 2 bases of the junction unmatched. Germline lookup yields CDR1 SGHTA and CDR2 FQGTGA. The CDR3 is 15 residues long.

This clone is a singleton in its sample. This chain joins TRBV27 and TRBJ2-7; TRBD1 is a possible D gene (5 bases). Germline lookup yields CDR1 MNHEY and CDR2 SMNVEV (reference sequence). With 0 bases removed from V and 6 bases from J, the gap between germline ends came to 6 bases. The CDR3 totals 12 residues. The CDR3 loop reads CASSLSGVEQYF. CDR3 nucleotide sequence: TGTGCCAGCAGTTTATCAGGGGTCGAGCAGTACTTC.

V usage is TRBV28 and J usage is TRBJ1-1; D is unresolved. The CDR3 contains 11 residues. Germline V lookup: CDR1 MDHEN, CDR2 SYDVKM. V was clipped by 3 bases and J by 5 bases, with 4 bases between them. The CDR3 DNA is TGTGCCAGCAGTTTTAATACTGAAGCTTTCTTT. It encodes CASSFNTEAFF.

The chain has TRBV4-3 and TRBJ1-3; D is undetermined. V was clipped by 0 bases and J by 0 bases, with 9 bases between them. The V gene's germline CDR1 is LGHNA and CDR2 YSLEER. The CDR3 is 16 residues long. The CDR3 DNA is TGCGCCAGCAGCCAAGAACTGGTGAGCTCTGGAAACACCATATATTTT. It encodes CASSQELVSSGNTIYF.

V and J are TRBV6-5 and TRBJ1-2; 11 bases agree with TRBD1. The CDR3 consists of 14 residues. V shed 0 bases and J 7 bases; nucleotides not matched to a gene: 1. Germline V gives CDR1 MNHEY, CDR2 SVGAGI. CDR3 nucleotide sequence: TGTGCCAGCAGTTACTCTGGGACAGGGGGTGGCTACACCTTC. Amino acid sequence: CASSYSGTGGGYTF.

This chain joins TRBV11-2 and TRBJ2-1, with D maybe TRBD1 (6 bases). There are 15 residues in the CDR3. V was clipped by 5 bases and J by 3 bases, with 14 bases between them. The germline gives CDR1 SGHAT, CDR2 FQNNGV. The CDR3 nucleotides read TGTGCCAGCAGCCCAATAAGGGGGAGCTACAATGAGCAGTTCTTC. Translating gives CASSPIRGSYNEQFF.

The V call is TRBV19, the J call TRBJ2-7, with 8 bases aligning to TRBD2. Germline CDR1 reads LNHDA; CDR2 reads SQIVND (reference sequence). V was clipped by 3 bases and J by 3 bases; unmatched bases: 4. CDR3 size: 14 residues. The CDR3 protein is CASSIGRGIYEQYF. In DNA, the CDR3 is TGTGCCAGTAGTATCGGGAGGGGGATCTACGAGCAGTACTTC.